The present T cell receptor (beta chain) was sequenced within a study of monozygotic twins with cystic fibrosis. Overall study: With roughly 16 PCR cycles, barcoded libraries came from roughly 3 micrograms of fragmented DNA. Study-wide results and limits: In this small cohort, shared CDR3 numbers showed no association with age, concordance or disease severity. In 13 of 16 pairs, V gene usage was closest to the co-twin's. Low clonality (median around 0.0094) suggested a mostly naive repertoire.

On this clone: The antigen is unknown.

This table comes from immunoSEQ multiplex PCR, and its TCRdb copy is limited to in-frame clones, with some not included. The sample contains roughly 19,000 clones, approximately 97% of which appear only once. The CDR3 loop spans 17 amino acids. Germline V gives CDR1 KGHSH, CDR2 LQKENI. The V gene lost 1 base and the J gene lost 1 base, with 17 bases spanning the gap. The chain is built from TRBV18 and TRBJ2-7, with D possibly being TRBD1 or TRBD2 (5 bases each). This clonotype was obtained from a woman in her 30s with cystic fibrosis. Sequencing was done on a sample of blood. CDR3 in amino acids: CASSPLRGRKESYEQYF. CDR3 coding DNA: TGTGCCAGCTCACCACTCCGGGGCCGAAAGGAATCCTACGAGCAGTACTTC.